These T cell receptor beta chains were read from a single sample in a study of T cell repertoires in cytomegalovirus infection. MiXCR was run by TCRdb on the reads, yielding one entry per CDR3 protein. The sample records some 440,000 distinct CDR3 sequences, 25% to 40% being singletons. Sequencing was carried out using PBMCs. The receptors originated from a human donor in good health (CMV status not recorded). Some clones in this sample may be carry-over from other donors' samples. The CDR3 runs from the conserved cysteine through the conserved F or W. D genes are given only for firm matches. Part of the rows lack a size; the others show once, few, many or a class for expanded clones.

j_gene,abundance,d_gene,v_gene,CDR3aa,CDR3nt
TRBJ1-5,.,TRBD1,TRBV28,CASSWTGDQPQHF,TGTGCCAGCAGTTGGACAGGGGATCAGCCCCAGCATTTT
TRBJ1-3,.,TRBD1,TRBV4-3,CASSQGTGGGNTIYF,TGCGCCAGCAGCCAAGGGACAGGGGGCGGAAACACCATATATTTT
TRBJ1-4,.,TRBD1,TRBV5-1,CASRPGGNEKLFF,TGCGCCAGCAGGCCAGGGGGTAATGAAAAACTGTTTTTT
TRBJ1-2,many,TRBD1,TRBV7-6,CASSLLDRDGYTF,TGTGCCAGCAGCTTACTGGACAGGGATGGCTACACCTTC
TRBJ1-2,.,.,TRBV6-8,CARSYSRTAGSGYTF,TGTGCCCGCAGTTACTCTCGGACAGCGGGAAGTGGCTACACCTTC
TRBJ2-5,.,TRBD1,TRBV10-2,CASRRQGAQETQYF,TGCGCCAGCAGAAGACAGGGCGCCCAAGAGACCCAGTACTTC
TRBJ1-3,many,.,TRBV7-9,CASSSRGSSGNTIYF,TGTGCCAGCAGCTCCCGGGGCAGTTCTGGAAACACCATATATTTT
TRBJ2-1,.,TRBD2,TRBV7-6,CAISSLFAGDNEQFF,TGTGCCATCAGCTCCCTGTTTGCGGGAGACAATGAGCAGTTCTTC
TRBJ2-7,.,.,TRBV5-1,CASSLGQALGQYF,TGCGCCAGCAGCTTGGGACAGGCCCTAGGGCAGTACTTC
TRBJ2-2,many,.,TRBV7-2,CASSLSVINTGELFF,TGTGCCAGCAGCTTGAGCGTCATTAACACCGGGGAGCTGTTTTTT
TRBJ1-4,.,TRBD1,TRBV19,CASTSRTGEKLFF,TGTGCCAGTACCTCCCGGACAGGGGAAAAACTGTTTTTT
TRBJ2-1,.,.,TRBV2,CASSDTRSYNEQFF,TGTGCCAGCAGCGACACCCGATCCTACAATGAGCAGTTCTTC
TRBJ1-5,many,.,TRBV7-2,CASSPGQGHLPQHF,TGTGCCAGCAGCCCCGGCCAGGGGCACTTGCCCCAGCATTTT
TRBJ1-1,.,.,TRBV12-5,CASGFLGNEAFF,TGTGCTAGTGGTTTTTTGGGTAATGAAGCTTTCTTT
TRBJ1-1,.,.,TRBV5-4,CASSGTGSVGTEAFF,TGTGCCAGCAGCGGCACAGGGTCGGTGGGCACTGAAGCTTTCTTT
TRBJ1-6,few,.,TRBV25-1,CASSDPRRPSYNSPLHF,TGTGCCAGCAGTGACCCTCGCAGACCCTCCTATAATTCACCCCTCCACTTT
TRBJ2-7,.,.,TRBV14,CASSQQGRRYEQYF,TGTGCCAGCAGCCAACAGGGTAGAAGGTACGAGCAGTACTTC
TRBJ2-1,.,.,TRBV15,CATSSPGGHEQFF,TGTGCCACCAGCAGCCCCGGGGGCCATGAGCAGTTCTTC
TRBJ2-7,many,TRBD1,TRBV4-1,CASSQGQDYEQYF,TGCGCCAGCAGCCAGGGACAGGATTACGAGCAGTACTTC
TRBJ1-2,few,TRBD1,TRBV18,CASQGEDYGYTF,TGTGCCAGCCAGGGGGAGGACTATGGCTACACCTTC
TRBJ1-2,.,.,TRBV6-2/TRBV6-3,CASSYGVGSYGYTF,TGTGCCAGCAGTTACGGGGTTGGCAGTTATGGCTACACCTTC
TRBJ2-7,.,TRBD1,TRBV4-2,CASSQDLEPGGYEQYF,TGTGCCAGCAGCCAAGATTTAGAGCCAGGGGGCTACGAGCAGTACTTC
TRBJ1-5,few,.,TRBV20-1,CSARDPPNQPQHF,TGCAGTGCTAGAGATCCACCGAATCAGCCCCAGCATTTT
TRBJ2-1,.,.,TRBV6-2/TRBV6-3,CASSPPTDRWYGGNEQFF,TGTGCCAGCAGTCCTCCCACTGACAGATGGTATGGGGGCAATGAGCAGTTCTTC
TRBJ2-7,.,.,TRBV6-1,CASSEEGLPRGQYF,TGTGCCAGCAGTGAAGAGGGCCTACCGCGCGGGCAGTACTTC
TRBJ2-7,.,TRBD2,TRBV28,CASSPPGTSLHEQYF,TGTGCCAGCAGCCCTCCCGGGACTAGTCTTCACGAGCAGTACTTC
TRBJ2-7,few,.,TRBV4-3,CASSLEWDDRYEQYF,TGCGCCAGCAGCCTTGAATGGGACGATCGATACGAGCAGTACTTC
TRBJ2-7,many,TRBD1,TRBV6-6,CASNPGTGYEQYF,TGTGCCAGCAACCCCGGGACAGGTTACGAGCAGTACTTC
TRBJ2-3,.,TRBD2,TRBV12-3/TRBV12-4,CASIKRRLAGGPESDTKYF,TGTGCCAGCATTAAAAGGAGACTAGCGGGGGGGCCTGAGTCAGATACGAAGTATTTT
TRBJ1-4,few,.,TRBV19,CASSPDRINEKLFF,TGTGCCAGTAGTCCCGACAGGATAAATGAAAAACTGTTTTTT